One sample yielded the 29 T cell receptor beta chains listed below, sequenced in a study of CD8 T cells in Susac syndrome. An amount of RNA that ranged from roughly 0.5 to 1 ug was reverse transcribed with random hexamers. TCRdb reprocessed the immunoSEQ multiplex PCR reads with MiXCR, giving one entry per CDR3 protein. In the table there are 75,000 to 95,000 distinct CDR3 sequences, 85% to 95% of which are singletons. The sample comprised CD8+ T cells from PBMCs. Receptors originate from a human donor with Susac syndrome.

V and J are TRBV9 and TRBJ1-5, with no clear D. V was clipped by 4 bases and J by 4 bases, with 12 bases between them. The germline gives CDR1 SGDLS, CDR2 YYNGEE. This CDR3 is built from 14 residues. This CDR3 is CASSSGGTNQPQHF. Written as DNA, the CDR3 is TGTGCCAGCAGCTCGGGAGGCACGAATCAGCCCCAGCATTTT.

The V call is TRBV6-2 or TRBV6-3, the J call TRBJ2-6; D is undetermined. Germline V CDR1 and CDR2: MNHEY, SVGEGT. The V gene lost 2 bases and the J gene lost 2 bases, with 7 bases spanning the gap. The CDR3 sequence is 15 residues long. CDR3 nucleotides: TGTGCCAGCAGTTACGGTTGGGCTGGGGCCAACGTCCTGACTTTC. Its translation is CASSYGWAGANVLTF.

This clonotype was seen once. The J gene is TRBJ2-7, the V gene TRBV7-9; D call uncertain. Trimming pared 5 bases from V and 3 bases from J, leaving 11 bases between. The CDR3 spans 13 residues. The germline V gene has CDR1 SEHNR and CDR2 FQNEAQ (reference sequence). This CDR3 is CASSPLGRYEQYF. The CDR3 nucleotides read TGTGCCAGCAGCCCCCTAGGGCGCTACGAGCAGTACTTC.

The rearrangement links TRBV19 to TRBJ1-1; D not certain. This CDR3 contains 13 residues. V was trimmed by 3 bases and J by 1 base, leaving 6 bases between them. The germline V gene encodes CDR1 LNHDA and CDR2 SQIVND (reference sequence). The CDR3 nucleotides are TGTGCCAGTAGTATTTGGGGGAACACTGAAGCTTTCTTT. Residues: CASSIWGNTEAFF.

This chain links TRBV9 with TRBJ1-2; unclear D gene. V was trimmed by 0 bases and J by 4 bases, leaving 16 bases between them. The CDR3 has 16 residues. The germline V gene has CDR1 SGDLS and CDR2 YYNGEE. CDR3 nucleotides: TGTGCCAGCAGCGTAGGAAACGACTCGTCCTTCTATGGCTACACCTTC. Protein sequence: CASSVGNDSSFYGYTF.

This clonotype was recorded only once. The J gene is TRBJ2-1, the V gene TRBV4-1; D remains ambiguous. V lost 7 bases and J 6 bases, leaving 10 bases between the germline ends. This CDR3 has 12 amino acids. CDR1 and CDR2 from the germline V gene are MGHRA and YSYEKL. DNA for the CDR3: TGCGCCAGCATCAGCGTTTCCAATGAGCAGTTCTTC. Its translation: CASISVSNEQFF.

The chain is built from TRBV11-2 and TRBJ2-7; 13 bases are shared with TRBD2. CDR3 length equals 15 residues. Trimming removed 4 bases from V and 1 base from J; junction bases left unmatched: 1. From germline, CDR1 is SGHAT and CDR2 FQNNGV. CDR3 in DNA: TGTGCCAGCAGCTGGACTAGCGGGAGATCCTACGAGCAGTACTTC. Its protein is CASSWTSGRSYEQYF.

The CDR3, as DNA: TGTGCCAGCCGACTGGATGAAAAACTGTTTTTT. It codes for CASRLDEKLFF. This rearrangement joins TRBV27 to TRBJ1-4, with D unresolved. Trimming took 8 bases from V and 6 from J, leaving 7 bases between them. Germline CDR1 MNHEY, CDR2 SMNVEV (reference sequence). This CDR3 comprises 11 residues.

This rearrangement joins TRBV24-1 to TRBJ2-2; 7 bases fit TRBD2. CDR3 size: 16 residues. The V gene's germline CDR1 is KGHDR and CDR2 SFDVKD. Trimming at V came to 4 bases and at J to 0 bases, leaving 4 bases not matched to a gene. The CDR3 region is CATSEQAGSNTGELFF. For the CDR3, the DNA is TGTGCCACCAGTGAACAAGCGGGATCGAACACCGGGGAGCTGTTTTTT.

This clonotype was detected only once. The gene calls are TRBV27 and TRBJ2-7; tentative D call: TRBD1 (6 bases). V lost 4 bases and J lost 3, with 13 bases in between. Germline lookup yields CDR1 MNHEY and CDR2 SMNVEV (reference sequence). The CDR3 loop spans 14 amino acids. CDR3 DNA sequence: TGTGCCAGCAGTTGGGCCAGGGGTCTCTACGAGCAGTACTTC. It is translated as CASSWARGLYEQYF.

The genes are TRBV11-2 and TRBJ2-7; D uncertain. CDR1 is SGHAT, CDR2 FQNNGV, per germline. Trimming removed 4 bases from V and 9 bases from J, with 10 bases in between. The CDR3 loop spans 11 amino acids. The chain's CDR3 is CASSSGLGQYF. As DNA, the CDR3 is TGTGCCAGCAGCTCCGGTTTAGGGCAGTACTTC.

The chain combines TRBV5-6 with TRBJ1-1, with D hard to call. This CDR3 has 13 amino acids. Between the trimmed V and J ends, which lost 0 bases and 5 bases, there was a span of 8 bases. Per germline, CDR1 SGHDT and CDR2 YYEEEE. The CDR3 DNA follows: TGTGCCAGCAGCTTGGAGGGTTGGACTGAAGCTTTCTTT. Residues: CASSLEGWTEAFF.

V is TRBV27 and J is TRBJ2-6; D remains ambiguous. The CDR3 loop spans 14 amino acids. With 3 bases removed from V and 4 bases from J, the gap between germline ends came to 7 bases. CDR1 and CDR2 (germline): MNHEY, SMNVEV (reference sequence). The CDR3 DNA follows: TGTGCCAGCAGTTTTTCATCCGGGGCCAACGTCCTGACTTTC. Its translation: CASSFSSGANVLTF.

V usage is TRBV25-1 and J usage is TRBJ2-7, with D possibly matching TRBD1 (6 bases). The CDR3 runs to 14 residues. Germline loops: CDR1 MGHDK, CDR2 SYGVNS. V shed 3 bases and J shed 1 base, with 10 bases lying between them. Written as DNA, the CDR3 is TGTGCCAGCAGTGAGGGAACAGGGTCCTACGAGCAGTACTTC. It yields the protein CASSEGTGSYEQYF.

The chain couples TRBV11-2 to TRBJ2-7; 7 nucleotides agree with TRBD1. The trim removed 5 bases at V and 3 bases at J, leaving 7 bases unmatched. Looked up from germline, CDR1 is SGHAT and CDR2 is FQNNGV. The CDR3 has 14 amino acids. The chain's CDR3 is CASSIYRGRYEQYF. Here the CDR3 DNA reads TGTGCCAGCAGCATATACAGGGGTCGCTACGAGCAGTACTTC.

As for this clonotype: Germline and junction disagree at one end, which may indicate a read error. The chain couples TRBV7-9 to TRBJ2-7; TRBD1 matches at 7 bases. The germline V gene encodes CDR1 SEHNR and CDR2 FQNEAQ (reference sequence). The CDR3 consists of 13 residues. CDR3: CASSLAEQDRVSF. The DNA of the CDR3 is TGTGCCAGCAGCTTAGCGGAGCAAGACAGGGTCTCCTTC. Based on the CDR3 plus reference TRBV7-9 and TRBJ2-7, the full variable domain is DTGVSQNPRHKITKRGQNVTFRCDPISEHNRLYWYRQTLGQGPEFLTYFQNEAQLEKSRLLSDRFSAERPKGSFSTLEIQRTEQGDSAMYLCASSLAEQDRVSFGPGTRLTVT.

V is TRBV11-2 and J is TRBJ2-5, with D maybe TRBD1 (6 bases). Trimming removed 2 bases at V and 4 bases at J, with 8 bases between. CDR3 length: 13 residues. The germline V gene has CDR1 SGHAT and CDR2 FQNNGV. The DNA of the CDR3 is TGTGCCAGCAGCTTAACAGGGTCAGAGACCCAGTACTTC. Encoded protein: CASSLTGSETQYF.

The chain carries TRBV2 and TRBJ2-1; D is possibly TRBD2 (5 bases). CDR1 is SNHLY, CDR2 FYNNEI, per germline. This CDR3 spans 15 amino acids. The V and J ends lost 0 bases and 4 bases respectively, with 10 bases between them. The CDR3 nucleotides are TGTGCCAGCAGTGAAGCCACTAGTGGGTACAATGAGCAGTTCTTC. The encoded protein is CASSEATSGYNEQFF. Full variable domain (missing parts from reference TRBV2 and TRBJ2-1): EPEVTQTPSHQVTQMGQEVILRCVPISNHLYFYWYRQILGQKVEFLVSFYNNEISEKSEIFDDQFSVERPDGSNFTLKIRSTKLEDSAMYFCASSEATSGYNEQFFGPGTRLTVL.

J is TRBJ2-7 and V is TRBV30, with 7 bases fitting TRBD1. The CDR3 is 15 residues long. V lost 2 bases to trimming and J lost 2 bases; unmatched junction nucleotides: 9. Germline CDR1 is GTSNPN and CDR2 is SVGIG (reference sequence). The CDR3 region has the DNA TGTGCCTGGAGTCTCGGGGACAGCTTCCCCTACGAGCAGTACTTC. Translation gives CAWSLGDSFPYEQYF.

This sequence joins TRBV6-5 and TRBJ2-5; 7 nucleotides agree with TRBD1. This CDR3 region has 16 residues. Germline V CDR1 and CDR2: MNHEY, SVGAGI. The trim removed 4 bases at V and 1 base at J, leaving 9 bases unmatched. The CDR3 DNA reads TGTGCCAGCAGTTCCTCAACAGGGGTGGGCCAAGAGACCCAGTACTTC. Translation gives CASSSSTGVGQETQYF.

The gene calls are TRBV29-1 and TRBJ2-4; 9 bases are shared with TRBD2. The germline gives CDR1 SQVTM, CDR2 ANQGSEA. CDR3 length: 21 residues. V lost 1 base, J lost 3 bases, and 22 bases stayed unmatched. The CDR3 sequence is CSVEGQGMAWREGRGKNIQYF. The CDR3 DNA reads as TGCAGCGTTGAAGGGCAGGGGATGGCCTGGCGGGAGGGCCGGGGCAAAAACATTCAGTACTTC. The entire variable domain, with the rest obtained from reference TRBV29-1 and TRBJ2-4, is as follows: SAVISQKPSRDICQRGTSLTIQCQVDSQVTMMFWYRQQPGQSLTLIATANQGSEATYESGFVIDKFPISRPNLTFSTLTVSNMSPEDSSIYLCSVEGQGMAWREGRGKNIQYFGAGTRLSVL.

CDR3 nucleotides: TGCGCCAGCAGCCGGCGACAGGCCGGGGAGCTGTTTTTT. It encodes CASSRRQAGELFF. J is TRBJ2-2 and V is TRBV4-1, with D possibly matching TRBD1 (6 bases). Germline CDR1 MGHRA, CDR2 YSYEKL. The CDR3 extends over 13 amino acids. V was pared by 4 bases and J by 6 bases, with 9 bases between.

The chain is built from TRBV7-6 and TRBJ1-4; D might be TRBD1 (5 bases). Trimming took 5 bases from V and 4 from J, leaving 5 bases between them. CDR3 size: 12 residues. Germline V CDR1 and CDR2: SGHVS, FNYEAQ. The CDR3 is CASSQGNEKLFF. The CDR3 nucleotides read TGTGCCAGCAGCCAGGGTAATGAAAAACTGTTTTTT.

The rearrangement joins TRBV4-2 to TRBJ1-2; no reliable D call. This CDR3 is built from 14 residues. V lost 0 bases and J lost 3, with 8 bases in between. Germline values: CDR1 LGHNA, CDR2 YNFKEQ. The CDR3 DNA is TGTGCCAGCAGCCAAGATATAACCGACTATGGCTACACCTTC. It is translated as CASSQDITDYGYTF.

The rearrangement links TRBV27 to TRBJ2-1; 7 bases are a match to TRBD1. The V and J ends lost 4 bases and 9 bases, in that order; junction bases with no gene match: 18. CDR3 length: 17 residues. CDR1 MNHEY and CDR2 SMNVEV come from the germline V gene (reference sequence). In DNA, the CDR3 is TGTGCCAGCAGTTCGCCCACCCTGGACAGGAGAGGCGGTGAGCAGTTCTTC. Translation gives CASSSPTLDRRGGEQFF.

This rearrangement joins TRBV6-5 to TRBJ2-7, with D possibly being TRBD1 (6 bases). The CDR3 covers 15 residues. CDR1 MNHEY and CDR2 SVGAGI come from the germline V gene. The V gene lost 0 bases and the J gene lost 5 bases, with 14 bases spanning the gap. Here the CDR3 DNA reads TGTGCCAGCAGTTACTCGGAGGACAGACCCCACGAGCAGTACTTC. Its translation is CASSYSEDRPHEQYF.

In this sample, this clonotype turned up once. The chain links TRBV20-1 to TRBJ1-2, with unresolved D. The CDR3 covers 14 residues. Germline V CDR1 and CDR2: DFQATT, SNEGSKA (reference sequence). V lost 3 bases and J 7 bases, leaving 18 bases between the germline ends. CDR3: CSASALVDFSGYTF. CDR3 coding DNA: TGCAGTGCTAGTGCCCTCGTCGACTTTTCTGGCTACACCTTC.

A word on this clonotype: Germline and junction disagree at one end, which may indicate a read error. The rearrangement joins TRBV29-1 to TRBJ2-5; the match to TRBD2 covers 11 bases. There are 17 residues in the CDR3. The germline V gene encodes CDR1 SQVTM and CDR2 ANQGSEA. CDR3 sequence reads: CSVEGGWGLADQETQYF. CDR3 coding DNA: TGCAGCGTGGAAGGGGGGTGGGGACTAGCGGACCAAGAGACCCAGTACTTC.

The rearrangement links TRBV6-2 or TRBV6-3 to TRBJ2-7, with 10 bases aligning to TRBD2. The length of the CDR3 is 14 residues. V gave up 6 bases and J gave up 6 bases; unmatched junction bases: 8. Germline CDR1 MNHEY, CDR2 SVGEGT. CDR3: CASSPVGLAVEQYF. CDR3 bases: TGTGCCAGCAGCCCCGTCGGACTAGCGGTCGAGCAGTACTTC.